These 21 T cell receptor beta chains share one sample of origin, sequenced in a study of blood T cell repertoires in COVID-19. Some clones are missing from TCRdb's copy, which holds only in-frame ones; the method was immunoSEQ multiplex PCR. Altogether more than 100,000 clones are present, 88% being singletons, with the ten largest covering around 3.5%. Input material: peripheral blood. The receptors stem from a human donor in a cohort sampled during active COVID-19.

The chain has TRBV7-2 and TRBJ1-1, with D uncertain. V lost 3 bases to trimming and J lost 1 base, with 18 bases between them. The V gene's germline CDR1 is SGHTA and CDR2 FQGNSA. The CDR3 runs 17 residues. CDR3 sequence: CASSFAYSGFANTEAFF. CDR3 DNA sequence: TGTGCCAGCAGCTTTGCGTATTCCGGTTTTGCGAACACTGAAGCTTTCTTT.

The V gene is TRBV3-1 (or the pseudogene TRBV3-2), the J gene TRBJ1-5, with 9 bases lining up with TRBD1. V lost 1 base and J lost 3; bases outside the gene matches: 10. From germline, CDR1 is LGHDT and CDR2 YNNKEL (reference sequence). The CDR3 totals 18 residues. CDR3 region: CASSQGAPRDRANQPQHF. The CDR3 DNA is TGTGCCAGCAGCCAAGGGGCCCCCCGGGACAGGGCCAATCAGCCCCAGCATTTT.

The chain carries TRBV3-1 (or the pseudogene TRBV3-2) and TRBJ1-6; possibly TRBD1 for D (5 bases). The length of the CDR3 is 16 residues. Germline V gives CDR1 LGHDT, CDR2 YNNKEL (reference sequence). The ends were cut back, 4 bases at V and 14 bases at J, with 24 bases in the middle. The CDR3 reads CASSPGRGGVNWSLHF. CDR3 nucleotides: TGTGCCAGCAGCCCCGGACGGGGAGGGGTCAATTGGTCCCTCCACTTT.

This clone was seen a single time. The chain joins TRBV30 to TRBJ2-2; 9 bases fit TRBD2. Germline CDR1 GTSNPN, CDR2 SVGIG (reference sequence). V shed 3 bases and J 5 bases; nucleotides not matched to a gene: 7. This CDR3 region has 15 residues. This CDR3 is CAWRRLAGSTGELFF. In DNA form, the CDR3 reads TGTGCCTGGAGACGGCTAGCGGGGAGTACCGGGGAGCTGTTTTTT.

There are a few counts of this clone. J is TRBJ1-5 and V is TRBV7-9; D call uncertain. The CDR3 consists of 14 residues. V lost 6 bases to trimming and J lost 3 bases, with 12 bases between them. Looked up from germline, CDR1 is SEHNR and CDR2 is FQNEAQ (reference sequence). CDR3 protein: CASSRVGDNQPQHF. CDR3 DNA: TGTGCCAGCAGTCGAGTCGGGGACAATCAGCCCCAGCATTTT.

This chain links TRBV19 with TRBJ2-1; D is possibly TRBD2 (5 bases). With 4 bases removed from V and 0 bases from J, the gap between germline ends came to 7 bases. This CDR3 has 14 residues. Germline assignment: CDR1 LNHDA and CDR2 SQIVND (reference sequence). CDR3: CASSKGSSYNEQFF. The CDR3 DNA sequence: TGTGCCAGTAGTAAAGGGAGCTCCTACAATGAGCAGTTCTTC.

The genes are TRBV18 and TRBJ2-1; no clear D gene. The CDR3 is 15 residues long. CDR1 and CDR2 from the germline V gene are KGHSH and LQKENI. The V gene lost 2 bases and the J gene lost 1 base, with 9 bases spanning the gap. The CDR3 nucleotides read TGTGCCAGCTCACCAGGAGCCAGTTCCTACAATGAGCAGTTCTTC. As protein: CASSPGASSYNEQFF.

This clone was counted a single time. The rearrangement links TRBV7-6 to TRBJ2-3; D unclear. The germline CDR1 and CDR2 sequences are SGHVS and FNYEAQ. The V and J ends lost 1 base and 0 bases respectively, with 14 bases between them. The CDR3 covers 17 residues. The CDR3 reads CASSLGSGVSSTDTQYF. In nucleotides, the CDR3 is TGTGCCAGCAGCTTAGGGTCAGGTGTTTCTAGCACAGATACGCAGTATTTT.

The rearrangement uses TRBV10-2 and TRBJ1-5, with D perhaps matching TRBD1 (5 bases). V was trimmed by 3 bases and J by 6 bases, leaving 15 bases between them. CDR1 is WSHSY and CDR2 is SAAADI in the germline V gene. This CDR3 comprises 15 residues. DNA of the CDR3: TGCGCCAGCAGTGAAAGGGGCGGTCCACGTCAGCCCCAGCATTTT. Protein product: CASSERGGPRQPQHF.

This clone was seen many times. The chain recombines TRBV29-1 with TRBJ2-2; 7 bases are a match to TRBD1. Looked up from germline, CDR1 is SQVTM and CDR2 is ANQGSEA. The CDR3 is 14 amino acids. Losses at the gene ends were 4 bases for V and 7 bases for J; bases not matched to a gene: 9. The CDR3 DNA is TGCAGCGTTGCTTCGGGACAGTCATACGGGGAGCTGTTTTTT. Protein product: CSVASGQSYGELFF.

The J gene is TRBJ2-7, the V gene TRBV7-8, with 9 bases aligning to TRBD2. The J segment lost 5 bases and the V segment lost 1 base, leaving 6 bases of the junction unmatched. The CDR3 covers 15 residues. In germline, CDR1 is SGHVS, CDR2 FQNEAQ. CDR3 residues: CASSLGGREGNEQYF. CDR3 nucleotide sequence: TGTGCCAGCAGCTTAGGTGGGCGGGAGGGGAACGAGCAGTACTTC. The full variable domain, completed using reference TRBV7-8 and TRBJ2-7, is GAGVSQSPRYKVAKRGQDVALRCDPISGHVSLFWYQQALGQGPEFLTYFQNEAQLDKSGLPSDRFFAERPEGSVSTLKIQRTQQEDSAVYLCASSLGGREGNEQYFGPGTRLTVT.

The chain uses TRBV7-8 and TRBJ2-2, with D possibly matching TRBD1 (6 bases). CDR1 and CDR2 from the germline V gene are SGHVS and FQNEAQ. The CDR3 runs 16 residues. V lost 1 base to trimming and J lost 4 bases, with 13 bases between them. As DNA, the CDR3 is TGTGCCAGCAGCTTAGACAGGGCAAGTGTCACCGGGGAGCTGTTTTTT. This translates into CASSLDRASVTGELFF.

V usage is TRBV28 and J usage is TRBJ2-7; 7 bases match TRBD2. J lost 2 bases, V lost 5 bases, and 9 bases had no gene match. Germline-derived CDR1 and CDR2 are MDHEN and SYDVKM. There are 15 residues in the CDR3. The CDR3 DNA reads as TGTGCCAGCAGTCTGCCGGGGGGTAAGACCTACGAGCAGTACTTC. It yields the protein CASSLPGGKTYEQYF.

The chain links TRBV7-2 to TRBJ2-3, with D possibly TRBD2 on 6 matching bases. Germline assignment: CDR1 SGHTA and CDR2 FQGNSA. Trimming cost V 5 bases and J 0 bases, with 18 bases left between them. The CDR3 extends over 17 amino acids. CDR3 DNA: TGTGCCAGCAGCCCTCAGGGACTCCTCCGAAGCACAGATACGCAGTATTTT. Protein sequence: CASSPQGLLRSTDTQYF.

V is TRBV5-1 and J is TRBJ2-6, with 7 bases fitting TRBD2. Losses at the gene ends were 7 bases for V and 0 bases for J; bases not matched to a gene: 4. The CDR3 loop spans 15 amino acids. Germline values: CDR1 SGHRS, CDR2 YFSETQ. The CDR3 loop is CASGRAISGANVLTF. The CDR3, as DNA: TGCGCCAGCGGGAGGGCCATCTCTGGGGCCAACGTCCTGACTTTC.

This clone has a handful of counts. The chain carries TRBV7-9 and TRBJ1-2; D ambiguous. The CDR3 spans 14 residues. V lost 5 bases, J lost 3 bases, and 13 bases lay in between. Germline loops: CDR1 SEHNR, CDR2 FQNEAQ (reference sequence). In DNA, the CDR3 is TGTGCCAGCAGCGTCTCCGGGAGCGACTATGGCTACACCTTC. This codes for CASSVSGSDYGYTF.

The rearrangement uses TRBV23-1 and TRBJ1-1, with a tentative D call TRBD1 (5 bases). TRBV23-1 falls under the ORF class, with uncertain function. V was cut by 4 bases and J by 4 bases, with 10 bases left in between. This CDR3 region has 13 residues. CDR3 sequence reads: CASSRRQSTEAFF. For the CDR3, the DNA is TGCGCCAGCAGTCGCCGACAGAGCACTGAAGCTTTCTTT.

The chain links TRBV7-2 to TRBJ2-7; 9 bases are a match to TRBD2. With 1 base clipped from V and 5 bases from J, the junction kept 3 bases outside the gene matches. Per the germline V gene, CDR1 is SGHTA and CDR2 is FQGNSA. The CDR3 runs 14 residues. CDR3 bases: TGTGCCAGCAGCTTAGGGACTAGCGTCAACGAGCAGTACTTC. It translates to CASSLGTSVNEQYF.

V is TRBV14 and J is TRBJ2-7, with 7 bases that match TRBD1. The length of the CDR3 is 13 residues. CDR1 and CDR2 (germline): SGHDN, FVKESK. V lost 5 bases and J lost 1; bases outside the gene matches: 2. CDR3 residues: CASSGTASYEQYF. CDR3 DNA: TGTGCCAGCAGCGGGACAGCTTCCTACGAGCAGTACTTC.

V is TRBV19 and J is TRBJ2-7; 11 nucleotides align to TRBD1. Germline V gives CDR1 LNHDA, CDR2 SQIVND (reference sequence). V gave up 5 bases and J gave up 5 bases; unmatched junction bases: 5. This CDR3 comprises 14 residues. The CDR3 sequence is CASSRTGGKDEQYF. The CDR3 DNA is TGTGCCAGTAGTCGGACAGGGGGCAAGGACGAGCAGTACTTC. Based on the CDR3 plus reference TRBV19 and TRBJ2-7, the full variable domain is DGGITQSPKYLFRKEGQNVTLSCEQNLNHDAMYWYRQDPGQGLRLIYYSQIVNDFQKGDIAEGYSVSREKKESFPLTVTSAQKNPTAFYLCASSRTGGKDEQYFGPGTRLTVT.

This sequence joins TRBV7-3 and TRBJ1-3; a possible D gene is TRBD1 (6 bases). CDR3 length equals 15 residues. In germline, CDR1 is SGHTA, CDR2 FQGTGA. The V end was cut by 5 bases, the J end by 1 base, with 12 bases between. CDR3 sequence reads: CASSVQGGSGNTIYF. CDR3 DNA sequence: TGTGCCAGCAGCGTACAGGGTGGGTCTGGAAACACCATATATTTT.